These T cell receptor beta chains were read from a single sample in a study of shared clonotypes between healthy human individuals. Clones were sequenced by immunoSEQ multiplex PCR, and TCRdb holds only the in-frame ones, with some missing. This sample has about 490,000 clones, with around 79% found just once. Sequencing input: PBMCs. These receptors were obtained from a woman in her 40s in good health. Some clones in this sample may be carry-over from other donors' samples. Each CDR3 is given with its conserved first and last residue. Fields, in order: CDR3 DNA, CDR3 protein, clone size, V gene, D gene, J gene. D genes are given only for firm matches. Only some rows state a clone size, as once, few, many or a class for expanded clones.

CDR3 DNA: TGCAGTGCTAGCGGGCAAGAGACCCAGTACTTC
CDR3 protein: CSASGQETQYF
clone size: few
V gene: TRBV20-1
D gene: -
J gene: TRBJ2-5

CDR3 DNA: TGTGCCAGCAGTGAGGGCCTAGCGGGAGTCCCTGCCTACAATGAGCAGTTCTTC
CDR3 protein: CASSEGLAGVPAYNEQFF
clone size: -
V gene: TRBV6-1
D gene: TRBD2
J gene: TRBJ2-1

CDR3 DNA: TGTGCCAGCAGTTTAAGGCCGGTTAATTATGGCTACACCTTC
CDR3 protein: CASSLRPVNYGYTF
clone size: -
V gene: TRBV6-6
D gene: -
J gene: TRBJ1-2

CDR3 DNA: TGTGCCAGCAGTCGCCCCGGGACAGGGATGAATGGCTACACCTTC
CDR3 protein: CASSRPGTGMNGYTF
clone size: -
V gene: TRBV27
D gene: TRBD1
J gene: TRBJ1-2

CDR3 DNA: TGTGCCAGCAGCAAAGAGAGGGGGACAGGGGCCCTAATCGATGAAAAACTGTTTTTT
CDR3 protein: CASSKERGTGALIDEKLFF
clone size: -
V gene: TRBV21-1
D gene: -
J gene: TRBJ1-4

CDR3 DNA: TGCGCCAGCAGCAGTTCAGGAGGGACTGAAGCTTTCTTT
CDR3 protein: CASSSSGGTEAFF
clone size: -
V gene: TRBV5-1
D gene: -
J gene: TRBJ1-1

CDR3 DNA: TGTGCCAGCAGCCCAGACACTAGCGGTCCCTACGAGCAGTACTTC
CDR3 protein: CASSPDTSGPYEQYF
clone size: -
V gene: TRBV11-2
D gene: TRBD2
J gene: TRBJ2-7

CDR3 DNA: TGCGCCAGCAGCCCTGGTTTTTCCGTGGGCGGGGTCAATGAGCAGTTCTTC
CDR3 protein: CASSPGFSVGGVNEQFF
clone size: -
V gene: TRBV4-3
D gene: -
J gene: TRBJ2-1

CDR3 DNA: TGCGCCAGCAGCTTGGGACAGGCTGATGAAAAACTGTTTTTT
CDR3 protein: CASSLGQADEKLFF
clone size: -
V gene: TRBV5-1
D gene: -
J gene: TRBJ1-4

CDR3 DNA: TGTGCCAGCAGTGGGGGGTTGGGGGCGACGCAGTTCTTC
CDR3 protein: CASSGGLGATQFF
clone size: -
V gene: TRBV6-5
D gene: -
J gene: TRBJ2-1

CDR3 DNA: TGTGCCATCAGTGAGTCGACGGGAAATGAAAAACTGTTTTTT
CDR3 protein: CAISESTGNEKLFF
clone size: -
V gene: TRBV10-3
D gene: -
J gene: TRBJ1-4

CDR3 DNA: TGTGCCAGCAGCCGGGTAGGCAACAATGAGCAGTTCTTC
CDR3 protein: CASSRVGNNEQFF
clone size: -
V gene: TRBV11-2
D gene: -
J gene: TRBJ2-1

CDR3 DNA: TGTGCCAGCAGGCTAGCGGGGTCAACCTACGAGCAGTACTTC
CDR3 protein: CASRLAGSTYEQYF
clone size: -
V gene: TRBV28
D gene: TRBD2
J gene: TRBJ2-7

CDR3 DNA: TGTGCCAGCACCATTAGCCGGGCTGGGACTGAAGCTTTCTTT
CDR3 protein: CASTISRAGTEAFF
clone size: -
V gene: TRBV7-9
D gene: -
J gene: TRBJ1-1

CDR3 DNA: TGTGCCACCAGCGTTAGCGGGGGGTTCGGCTACACCTTC
CDR3 protein: CATSVSGGFGYTF
clone size: many
V gene: TRBV15
D gene: -
J gene: TRBJ1-2

CDR3 DNA: TGTGCCAGCAGTTCGGGGGAGAACTATGGCTACACCTTC
CDR3 protein: CASSSGENYGYTF
clone size: -
V gene: TRBV6-5
D gene: -
J gene: TRBJ1-2

CDR3 DNA: TGTGCCAGCTCACCCGGGACAGGGGCCACCGGGGAGCTGTTTTTT
CDR3 protein: CASSPGTGATGELFF
clone size: -
V gene: TRBV18
D gene: TRBD1
J gene: TRBJ2-2

CDR3 DNA: TGTGCCAGCAGCCGACAGGGGGCCAACACTGAAGCTTTCTTT
CDR3 protein: CASSRQGANTEAFF
clone size: -
V gene: TRBV6-5
D gene: TRBD1
J gene: TRBJ1-1

CDR3 DNA: TGTGCCAGCAGTTTGTCTGTCGCGGGGAGCACAGATACGCAGTATTTT
CDR3 protein: CASSLSVAGSTDTQYF
clone size: -
V gene: TRBV28
D gene: -
J gene: TRBJ2-3

CDR3 DNA: TGTGCCAGCAGACGGGACTTCTACAATGAGCAGTTCTTC
CDR3 protein: CASRRDFYNEQFF
clone size: -
V gene: TRBV6-5
D gene: -
J gene: TRBJ2-1

CDR3 DNA: TGTGCCAGCAGACCCGGAGCTTTCAGTCAGCCCCAGCATTTT
CDR3 protein: CASRPGAFSQPQHF
clone size: -
V gene: TRBV6-5
D gene: -
J gene: TRBJ1-5

CDR3 DNA: TGTGCCTGGAGTCGGCAGGTCGGTGAGCAGTTCTTC
CDR3 protein: CAWSRQVGEQFF
clone size: -
V gene: TRBV30
D gene: -
J gene: TRBJ2-1

CDR3 DNA: TGTGCCAGCAGCCAATTAGACAGGCTCGTCCGCGAGCAGTACTTC
CDR3 protein: CASSQLDRLVREQYF
clone size: -
V gene: TRBV14
D gene: -
J gene: TRBJ2-7

CDR3 DNA: TGCGCCAGCAGTACCCCTTCGGGCAGGGGCTATGGCTACACCTTC
CDR3 protein: CASSTPSGRGYGYTF
clone size: once
V gene: TRBV10-2
D gene: -
J gene: TRBJ1-2

CDR3 DNA: TGTGCCAGCAGCTCAATTAGCGGGAGGGGGCAAGATACGCAGTATTTT
CDR3 protein: CASSSISGRGQDTQYF
clone size: -
V gene: TRBV11-2
D gene: TRBD2
J gene: TRBJ2-3

CDR3 DNA: TGTGCCAGCAGCTTTAGCGGCCTCACAGATACGCAGTATTTT
CDR3 protein: CASSFSGLTDTQYF
clone size: -
V gene: TRBV11-3
D gene: -
J gene: TRBJ2-3

CDR3 DNA: TGTGCCACCAGCAGAGCCATGGGACTAGGCTACAATGAGCAGTTCTTC
CDR3 protein: CATSRAMGLGYNEQFF
clone size: -
V gene: TRBV15
D gene: TRBD2
J gene: TRBJ2-1

CDR3 DNA: TGTGCCAGCAGGACAGGGCTATGGGGGATGAACACTGAAGCTTTCTTT
CDR3 protein: CASRTGLWGMNTEAFF
clone size: few
V gene: TRBV25-1
D gene: TRBD1
J gene: TRBJ1-1

CDR3 DNA: TGTGCCAGCTCACCATTACAGGGAGGAAATCAGCCCCAGCATTTT
CDR3 protein: CASSPLQGGNQPQHF
clone size: -
V gene: TRBV18
D gene: -
J gene: TRBJ1-5

CDR3 DNA: TGTGCCAGTAGTGAAGGGACAGGGCTTAGGACTTTC
CDR3 protein: CASSEGTGLRTF
clone size: -
V gene: TRBV19
D gene: TRBD1
J gene: TRBJ2-6

CDR3 DNA: TGTGCCAGCAGCGGGGACTTGCAAAAACCCCAAGAGACCCAGTACTTC
CDR3 protein: CASSGDLQKPQETQYF
clone size: -
V gene: TRBV7-2
D gene: -
J gene: TRBJ2-5

CDR3 DNA: TGTGCCAGCGGGCTAGCGCGGGAGCAGTACTTC
CDR3 protein: CASGLAREQYF
clone size: -
V gene: TRBV6-1
D gene: -
J gene: TRBJ2-7

CDR3 DNA: TGTGCCAGCAGCGTAATGGCGGGAGGCACCGGGGAGCTGTTTTTT
CDR3 protein: CASSVMAGGTGELFF
clone size: -
V gene: TRBV9
D gene: TRBD2
J gene: TRBJ2-2

CDR3 DNA: TGTGCCAGCAGCCAAGATGGGGGAGCGCCCAATGAGCAGTTCTTC
CDR3 protein: CASSQDGGAPNEQFF
clone size: -
V gene: TRBV4-2
D gene: -
J gene: TRBJ2-1

CDR3 DNA: TGTGCCAGCAGCTCCACCGGGACTAGCGGCACAGATACGCAGTATTTT
CDR3 protein: CASSSTGTSGTDTQYF
clone size: -
V gene: TRBV11-3
D gene: TRBD2
J gene: TRBJ2-3

CDR3 DNA: TGTGCCAGTAGTCCTAGCCTAGATGAGCAGTTCTTC
CDR3 protein: CASSPSLDEQFF
clone size: -
V gene: TRBV19
D gene: -
J gene: TRBJ2-1

CDR3 DNA: TGTGCCAGCAGCTTAGAGCGGACAGGGAGAGAATATGGCTACACCTTC
CDR3 protein: CASSLERTGREYGYTF
clone size: few
V gene: TRBV7-2
D gene: TRBD1
J gene: TRBJ1-2

CDR3 DNA: TGCGCCAGCAGCCTAAACTCCGGGACCGAGGGTGAAGCTTTCTTT
CDR3 protein: CASSLNSGTEGEAFF
clone size: -
V gene: TRBV5-1
D gene: -
J gene: TRBJ1-1

CDR3 DNA: TGTGCCAGCAGCGCAATATTGGGACAGTCCTACGAGCAGTACTTC
CDR3 protein: CASSAILGQSYEQYF
clone size: -
V gene: TRBV2
D gene: TRBD1
J gene: TRBJ2-7

CDR3 DNA: TGTGCCAGTAACGCGGGAGGGCCCTACAATGAGCAGTTCTTC
CDR3 protein: CASNAGGPYNEQFF
clone size: once
V gene: TRBV19
D gene: TRBD2
J gene: TRBJ2-1

CDR3 DNA: TGTGCCAGCAGCTTAACCTTTCCACGGAGGATGAACACTGAAGCTTTCTTT
CDR3 protein: CASSLTFPRRMNTEAFF
clone size: -
V gene: TRBV7-2
D gene: -
J gene: TRBJ1-1

CDR3 DNA: TGTGCCTGGAGTGTAGGTAGCGGGAGGGCCGGTACCAATGAGCAGTTCTTC
CDR3 protein: CAWSVGSGRAGTNEQFF
clone size: -
V gene: TRBV30
D gene: TRBD2
J gene: TRBJ2-1

CDR3 DNA: TGTGCCAGCAGTCCGAGGGACAGGGGAGGCACAGATACGCAGTATTTT
CDR3 protein: CASSPRDRGGTDTQYF
clone size: many
V gene: TRBV28
D gene: TRBD1
J gene: TRBJ2-3

CDR3 DNA: TGTGCCAGCAGTGGGGGACTAGATTCTTACGAGCAGTACTTC
CDR3 protein: CASSGGLDSYEQYF
clone size: -
V gene: TRBV2
D gene: TRBD2
J gene: TRBJ2-7

CDR3 DNA: TGTGCCAGCAGGACAGGGGAGTACTTC
CDR3 protein: CASRTGEYF
clone size: -
V gene: TRBV5-5
D gene: TRBD1
J gene: TRBJ2-7

CDR3 DNA: TGTGCCAGTAGTATAGATCAGGGGCCGAGCAATCAGCCCCAGCATTTT
CDR3 protein: CASSIDQGPSNQPQHF
clone size: -
V gene: TRBV19
D gene: -
J gene: TRBJ1-5

CDR3 DNA: TGTGCCAGCAGCGTACGGAGGGATGCCGCCACAGATACGCAGTATTTT
CDR3 protein: CASSVRRDAATDTQYF
clone size: -
V gene: TRBV9
D gene: -
J gene: TRBJ2-3

CDR3 DNA: TGTGCCAGCAGCCCGCACCCAGATCAGCCCCAGCATTTT
CDR3 protein: CASSPHPDQPQHF
clone size: -
V gene: TRBV7-2
D gene: -
J gene: TRBJ1-5

CDR3 DNA: TGTGCCAGCAGCTGGACAGGGGGCAACGACGAGCAGTACTTC
CDR3 protein: CASSWTGGNDEQYF
clone size: many
V gene: TRBV7-3
D gene: TRBD1
J gene: TRBJ2-7

CDR3 DNA: TGTGCCAGCTCACCAGGACACCTCTACGAGCAGTACTTC
CDR3 protein: CASSPGHLYEQYF
clone size: -
V gene: TRBV18
D gene: -
J gene: TRBJ2-7

CDR3 DNA: TGTGCCAGCAGCTTAGACGACGCCTCCTACGAGCAGTACTTC
CDR3 protein: CASSLDDASYEQYF
clone size: -
V gene: TRBV7-9
D gene: -
J gene: TRBJ2-7

CDR3 DNA: TGTGCCAGCACCCCTGGACAGCCTTCCTACGAGCAGTACTTC
CDR3 protein: CASTPGQPSYEQYF
clone size: -
V gene: TRBV28
D gene: -
J gene: TRBJ2-7

CDR3 DNA: TGTGCTTGTGTGGCGGCGATTCTAACCGGGGAGCTGTTTTTT
CDR3 protein: CACVAAILTGELFF
clone size: -
V gene: TRBV7-7
D gene: -
J gene: TRBJ2-2

CDR3 DNA: TGTGCCAGCACCCGGACAACCCAATCTCCCCAGCATTTT
CDR3 protein: CASTRTTQSPQHF
clone size: -
V gene: TRBV28
D gene: -
J gene: TRBJ1-5